The clone carrying this TCR beta chain has ten or more counts. Its antigen is still unknown. This entry is derived from a study of T-cell reconstitution after alpha-beta-depleted transplantation in children. Unique molecular identifiers featured in how the TCRbeta library was prepared. One entry per CDR3 protein results from TCRdb running MiXCR on the PCR reads. The sample has a few hundred thousand distinct CDR3 sequences; 7.5% to 9% are singletons. From germline, CDR1 is SGHRS and CDR2 YFSETQ. Deletions cut 1 base from V and 0 bases from J, with 10 bases between. CDR3 size: 15 residues. Study conclusions and caveats: TCRbeta diversity was high at day 60 in some patients (a result of surviving recipient T cells and thymic progenitors). T-cell numbers and diversity one year post-transplant derived largely from freshly generated T cells. Expanded clones from the graft, numbering several hundred, reportedly supplied alpha-beta T cells about two months after transplant.

This chain connects TRBV5-1 to TRBJ1-1; a weak D match, TRBD1 (6 bases). The receptor was derived from a female patient under 10 years old who had a stem cell transplant for Fanconi anemia, so the T cells may come from the graft donor. Source: peripheral blood, taken 360 days after TCRalphabeta/CD19-depleted stem cell transplant. This CDR3 is CASSLQGPLNTEAFF. The CDR3 DNA reads TGCGCCAGCAGCTTGCAGGGGCCCTTGAACACTGAAGCTTTCTTT.